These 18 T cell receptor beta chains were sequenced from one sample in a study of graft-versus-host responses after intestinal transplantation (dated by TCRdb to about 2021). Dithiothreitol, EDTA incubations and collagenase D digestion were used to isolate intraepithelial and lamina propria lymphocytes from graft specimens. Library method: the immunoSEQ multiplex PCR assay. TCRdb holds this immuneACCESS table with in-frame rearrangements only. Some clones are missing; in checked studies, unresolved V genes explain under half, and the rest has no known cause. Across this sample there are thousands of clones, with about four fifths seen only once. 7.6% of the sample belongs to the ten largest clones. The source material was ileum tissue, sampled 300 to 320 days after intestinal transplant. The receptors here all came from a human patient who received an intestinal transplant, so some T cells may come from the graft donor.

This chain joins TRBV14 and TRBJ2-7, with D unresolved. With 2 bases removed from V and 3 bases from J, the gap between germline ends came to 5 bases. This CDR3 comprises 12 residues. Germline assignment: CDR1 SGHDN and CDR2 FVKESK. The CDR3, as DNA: TGTGCCAGCAGCCAATGGGGCTACGAGCAGTACTTC. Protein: CASSQWGYEQYF.

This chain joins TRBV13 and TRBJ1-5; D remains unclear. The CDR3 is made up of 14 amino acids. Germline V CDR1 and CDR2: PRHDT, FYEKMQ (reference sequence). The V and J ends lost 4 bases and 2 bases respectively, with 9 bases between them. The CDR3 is CASSSREGNQPQHF. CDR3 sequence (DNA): TGTGCCAGCAGCTCCCGGGAGGGCAATCAGCCCCAGCATTTT.

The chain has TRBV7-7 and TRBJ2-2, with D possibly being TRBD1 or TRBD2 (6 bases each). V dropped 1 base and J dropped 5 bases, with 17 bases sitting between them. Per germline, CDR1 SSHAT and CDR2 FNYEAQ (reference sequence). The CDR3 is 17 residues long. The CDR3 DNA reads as TGTGCCAGCAGCTTAGAATGGGGGGCACCGAGGACCGGGGAGCTGTTTTTT. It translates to CASSLEWGAPRTGELFF.

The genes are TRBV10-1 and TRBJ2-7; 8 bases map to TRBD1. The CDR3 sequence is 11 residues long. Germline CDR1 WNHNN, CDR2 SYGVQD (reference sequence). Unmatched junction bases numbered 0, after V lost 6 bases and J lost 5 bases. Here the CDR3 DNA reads TGCGCCAGCAGGACAGGGGACGAGCAGTACTTC. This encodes CASRTGDEQYF.

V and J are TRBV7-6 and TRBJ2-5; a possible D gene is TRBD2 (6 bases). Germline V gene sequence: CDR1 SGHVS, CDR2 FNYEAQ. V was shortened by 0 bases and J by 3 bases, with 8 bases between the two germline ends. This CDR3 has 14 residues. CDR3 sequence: CASSLASGKETQYF. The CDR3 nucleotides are TGTGCCAGCAGCTTAGCTAGCGGTAAAGAGACCCAGTACTTC.

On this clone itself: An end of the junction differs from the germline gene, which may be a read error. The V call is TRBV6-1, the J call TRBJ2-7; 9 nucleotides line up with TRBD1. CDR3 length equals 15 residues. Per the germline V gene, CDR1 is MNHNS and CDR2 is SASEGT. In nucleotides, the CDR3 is TGTGTCAGCAGGGATCCGGGACAGGGAGACTACGAGCAGTACTTC. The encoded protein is CVSRDPGQGDYEQYF.

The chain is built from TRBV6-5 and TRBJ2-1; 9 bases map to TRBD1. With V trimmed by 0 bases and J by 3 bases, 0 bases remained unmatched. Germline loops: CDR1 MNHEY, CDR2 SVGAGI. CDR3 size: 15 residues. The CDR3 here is CASSYSTGGYNEQFF. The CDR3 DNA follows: TGTGCCAGCAGTTACTCGACAGGGGGCTACAATGAGCAGTTCTTC.

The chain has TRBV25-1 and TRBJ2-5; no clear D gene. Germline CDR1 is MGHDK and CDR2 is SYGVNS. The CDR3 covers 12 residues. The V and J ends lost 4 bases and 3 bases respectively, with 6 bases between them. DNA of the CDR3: TGTGCCAGCAGTGTTGCCGAAGAGACCCAGTACTTC. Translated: CASSVAEETQYF.

The CDR3 bases are TGTGCCAGCAGTGAGGGCAGTCACACCGGGGAGCTGTTTTTT. Protein product: CASSEGSHTGELFF. This sequence joins TRBV2 and TRBJ2-2; unclear D gene. Per the germline V gene, CDR1 is SNHLY and CDR2 is FYNNEI. V lost 3 bases and J 3 bases, leaving 8 bases between the germline ends. The CDR3 sequence is 14 residues long.

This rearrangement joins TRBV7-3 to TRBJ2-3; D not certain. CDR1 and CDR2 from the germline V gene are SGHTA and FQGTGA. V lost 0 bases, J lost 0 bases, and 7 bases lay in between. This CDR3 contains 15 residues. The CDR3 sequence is CASSLTSSSTDTQYF. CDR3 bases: TGTGCCAGCAGCTTAACGTCCTCTAGCACAGATACGCAGTATTTT.

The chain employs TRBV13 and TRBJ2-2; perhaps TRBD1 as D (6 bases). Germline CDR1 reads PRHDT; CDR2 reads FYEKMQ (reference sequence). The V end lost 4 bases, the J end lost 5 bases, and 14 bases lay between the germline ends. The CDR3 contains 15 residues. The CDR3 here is CASSSWAGATGELFF. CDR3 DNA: TGTGCCAGCAGCTCGTGGGCAGGGGCGACCGGGGAGCTGTTTTTT.

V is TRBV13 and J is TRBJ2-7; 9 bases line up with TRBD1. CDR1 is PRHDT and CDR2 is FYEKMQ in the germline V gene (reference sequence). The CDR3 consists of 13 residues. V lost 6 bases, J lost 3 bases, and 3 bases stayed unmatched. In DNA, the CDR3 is TGTGCCAGCAGTGGGACAGGGAACTACGAGCAGTACTTC. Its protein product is CASSGTGNYEQYF.

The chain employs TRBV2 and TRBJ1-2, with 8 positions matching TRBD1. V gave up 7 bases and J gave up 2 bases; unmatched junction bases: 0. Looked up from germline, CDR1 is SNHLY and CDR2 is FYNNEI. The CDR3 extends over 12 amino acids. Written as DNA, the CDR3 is TGTGCCAGCACAGGGGGCAACTATGGCTACACCTTC. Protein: CASTGGNYGYTF.

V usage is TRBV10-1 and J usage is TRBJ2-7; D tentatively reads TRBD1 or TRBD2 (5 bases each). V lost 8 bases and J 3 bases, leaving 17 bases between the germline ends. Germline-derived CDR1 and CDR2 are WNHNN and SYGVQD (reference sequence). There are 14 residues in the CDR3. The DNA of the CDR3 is TGCGCCAGCGATAACCCGGGACCTTTCTACGAGCAGTACTTC. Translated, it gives CASDNPGPFYEQYF.

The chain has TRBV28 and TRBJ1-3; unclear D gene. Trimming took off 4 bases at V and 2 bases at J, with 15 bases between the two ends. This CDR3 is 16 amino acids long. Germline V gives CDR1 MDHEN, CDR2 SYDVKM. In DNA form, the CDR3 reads TGTGCCAGCAGTTGGGGATGGACGGCCACTGGAAACACCATATATTTT. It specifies CASSWGWTATGNTIYF.

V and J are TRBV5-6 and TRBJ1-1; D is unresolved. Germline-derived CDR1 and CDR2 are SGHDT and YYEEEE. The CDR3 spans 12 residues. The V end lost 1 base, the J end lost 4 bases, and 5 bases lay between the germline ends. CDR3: CASSLRLTEAFF. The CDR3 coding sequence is TGTGCCAGCAGCTTGCGCCTCACTGAAGCTTTCTTT.

The CDR3 here is CASSDGVGANVLTF. CDR3 nucleotides: TGTGCCAGCAGTGACGGGGTTGGGGCCAACGTCCTGACTTTC. V and J are TRBV6-4 and TRBJ2-6, with D uncertain. The CDR3 spans 14 residues. The germline V gene encodes CDR1 MRHNA and CDR2 SNTAGT. Deletions cut 2 bases from V and 3 bases from J, with 5 bases between.

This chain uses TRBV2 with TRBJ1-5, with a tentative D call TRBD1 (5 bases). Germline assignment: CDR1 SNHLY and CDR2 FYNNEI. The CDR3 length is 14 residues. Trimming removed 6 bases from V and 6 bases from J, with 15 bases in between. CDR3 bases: TGTGCCAGCAGGGGGACGACACTCGTTCAGCCCCAGCATTTT. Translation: CASRGTTLVQPQHF.